Sequencing of this T cell receptor (beta chain) was carried out in a study of glioma-infiltrating T cells. TCR alpha and beta CDR3 regions were amplified from RNA using iRepertoire nested multiplex PCR. A single record per CDR3 protein comes from TCRdb applying MiXCR to the multiplex PCR reads. The table records about 190,000 distinct CDR3 sequences, 30% to 40% of them present only once. The CDR3 has 15 amino acids. The germline V gene has CDR1 LGHNA and CDR2 YNFKEQ. The germline V and J ends were trimmed by 0 bases and 7 bases, with 12 bases remaining between them. Regarding this clonotype: Its antigen is not identified.

Regarding the study as a whole: Non-neoplastic patients had below-expected tissue-blood divergence, while all gliomas exceeded expectation.

The rearrangement joins TRBV4-2 to TRBJ1-4; D not resolved. The source of this sequence is a human donor with low-grade glioma or glioblastoma, undergoing nonglioma brain surgery, or in good health (not recorded which). Sequencing was done on a sample of glioma tissue, nonneoplastic brain tissue, or PBMCs (not recorded which). The CDR3 sequence is CASSQDGEGTEKLFF. Written as DNA, the CDR3 is TGTGCCAGCAGCCAAGATGGGGAAGGTACTGAAAAACTGTTTTTT.